The 7 T cell receptor beta chains in this list originate from one sample, sequenced in a study of T cell repertoires in cytomegalovirus infection. In TCRdb, the reads were re-called with MiXCR into one record per CDR3 protein. The table includes 400,000 or so distinct CDR3 sequences, approximately 30% detected once. Sequenced sample: PBMCs. The receptors originated from a human donor in good health (CMV status not recorded). Some clones in this sample may be carry-over from other donors' samples.

This clonotype has a count of ten or more. This chain connects TRBV10-3 to TRBJ1-4; 8 nucleotides align to TRBD1. Looked up from germline, CDR1 is ENHRY and CDR2 is SYGVKD. This CDR3 is built from 15 residues. Trimming cost V 4 bases and J 4 bases; bases outside gene matches: 5. The CDR3 sequence: CAISGGTGNNEKLFF. As DNA, the CDR3 is TGTGCCATCAGTGGAGGGACAGGCAATAATGAAAAACTGTTTTTT.

The rearrangement joins TRBV28 to TRBJ2-3, with TRBD1 matching 7 bases. Germline CDR1 is MDHEN and CDR2 is SYDVKM. Trimming removed 8 bases from V and 3 bases from J; junction bases left unmatched: 2. This CDR3 comprises 12 residues. In nucleotides, the CDR3 is TGTGCCAGCGGGGGACAGACAGATACGCAGTATTTT. The encoded protein is CASGGQTDTQYF.

This chain links TRBV29-1 with TRBJ2-3; TRBD1 might be the D (5 bases). V lost 7 bases, J lost 2 bases, and 16 bases lay in between. Germline V gene sequence: CDR1 SQVTM, CDR2 ANQGSEA. CDR3 length: 14 residues. The chain's CDR3 is CSAGRVGATDTQYF. The DNA of the CDR3 is TGCAGCGCAGGCCGAGTTGGGGCCACAGATACGCAGTATTTT.

This clonotype was seen more than once but under ten times. The V gene is TRBV27, the J gene TRBJ2-6, with 11 positions matching TRBD1. V was pared by 3 bases and J by 1 base, with 5 bases of the junction left unmatched. Germline assignment: CDR1 MNHEY and CDR2 SMNVEV (reference sequence). The CDR3 loop spans 18 amino acids. The CDR3: CASSFFGQGASGANVLTF. CDR3 sequence (DNA): TGTGCCAGCAGTTTCTTCGGACAGGGGGCGTCTGGGGCCAACGTCCTGACTTTC.

At least ten counts were recorded for this clonotype. The rearrangement joins TRBV7-8 to TRBJ2-3, with TRBD1 identical over 8 bases. CDR3 length: 15 amino acids. The germline CDR1 and CDR2 sequences are SGHVS and FQNEAQ. V lost 3 bases and J lost 3; bases outside the gene matches: 5. As DNA, the CDR3 is TGTGCCAGCAGCTTCAGGACAGGGTCAACAGATACGCAGTATTTT. It codes for CASSFRTGSTDTQYF.

In this sample, this clonotype turned up a few times. The chain couples TRBV7-6 to TRBJ1-1; D unclear. CDR1 and CDR2 from the germline V gene are SGHVS and FNYEAQ. V shed 3 bases and J shed 8 bases, with 13 bases lying between them. CDR3 length: 13 amino acids. DNA for the CDR3: TGTGCCAGCAGCTTCGAGACACACTCCGAAGCTTTCTTT. Its protein is CASSFETHSEAFF. Complete variable domain (other parts from reference TRBV7-6 and TRBJ1-1): GAGVSQSPRYKVTKRGQDVALRCDPISGHVSLYWYRQALGQGPEFLTYFNYEAQQDKSGLPNDRFSAERPEGSISTLTIQRTEQRDSAMYRCASSFETHSEAFFGQGTRLTVV.

The table lists this clonotype with many counts. This chain uses TRBV29-1 with TRBJ2-1, with 9 bases fitting TRBD1. Per the germline V gene, CDR1 is SQVTM and CDR2 is ANQGSEA. This CDR3 has 14 amino acids. With 6 bases clipped from V and 2 bases from J, the junction kept 5 bases outside the gene matches. The chain's CDR3 is CSVLGQGTYNEQFF. The CDR3 bases are TGCAGCGTCCTTGGACAGGGGACCTACAATGAGCAGTTCTTC.